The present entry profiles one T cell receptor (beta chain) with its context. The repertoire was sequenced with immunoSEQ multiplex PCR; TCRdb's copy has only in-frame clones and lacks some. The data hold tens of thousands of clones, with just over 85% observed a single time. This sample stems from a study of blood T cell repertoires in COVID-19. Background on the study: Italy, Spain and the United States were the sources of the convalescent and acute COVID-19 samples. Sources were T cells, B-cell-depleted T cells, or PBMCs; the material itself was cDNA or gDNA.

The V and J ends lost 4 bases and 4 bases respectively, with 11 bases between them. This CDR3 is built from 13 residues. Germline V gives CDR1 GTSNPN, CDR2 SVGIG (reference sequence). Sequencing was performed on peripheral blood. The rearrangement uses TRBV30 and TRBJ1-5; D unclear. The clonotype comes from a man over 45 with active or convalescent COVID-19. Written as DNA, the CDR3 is TGTGCCTGGACTGGACCGGGGAATCAGCCCCAGCATTTT. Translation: CAWTGPGNQPQHF.